A selection of T cell receptor beta chains follows, all from one sample in a study of immune evolution from preneoplasia to lung adenocarcinoma. Data came from immunoSEQ multiplex PCR; TCRdb stores just in-frame clones and leaves some out. The sample records approximately 11,000 clones, 82% being singletons. Sequencing was done on a sample of FFPE minimally invasive lung adenocarcinoma tissue. The receptors come from a person aged 70 to 85 with lung adenocarcinoma. The CDR3 runs from the conserved cysteine through the conserved F or W. A D gene is named only where the DNA matches it firmly. A row's size may be missing; if present it is once, few, many or a size class.

-	TRBV6-4	-	TRBJ2-3	13	TGTGCCAGCAGTGAATTTTGGGGGGATACGCAGTATTTT	CASSEFWGDTQYF
-	TRBV7-9	large	TRBJ1-2	12	TGTGCCAGCACCAGGGGCCTTCGAGGCTACACCTTC	CASTRGLRGYTF
-	TRBV10-1	-	TRBJ2-1	11	TGCGCCAGCAGTGCTTTGAATGAGCAGTTCTTC	CASSALNEQFF
-	TRBV9	few	TRBJ1-1	13	TGTGCCAGCAGCTCCCGACAGAACACTGAAGCTTTCTTT	CASSSRQNTEAFF
TRBD1	TRBV6-5	-	TRBJ1-2	16	TGTGCCAGCAGTTACCGCGCCGACAGGGGAAACTATGGCTACACCTTC	CASSYRADRGNYGYTF
TRBD2	TRBV29-1	once	TRBJ2-7	12	TGCAGCGTTCTAGCGGGAAGCTACGAGCAGTACTTC	CSVLAGSYEQYF
TRBD1	TRBV7-9	-	TRBJ2-7	13	TGTGCCAGCGGGGGACAGGACTCCTACGAGCAGTACTTC	CASGGQDSYEQYF
-	TRBV18	once	TRBJ2-3	16	TGTGCCAGCTCACCACCGACCCGTCATAGCACAGATACGCAGTATTTT	CASSPPTRHSTDTQYF
-	TRBV5-1	-	TRBJ1-1	13	TGCGCCAGCAGCTTGGCCCATGGGACTGAAGCTTTCTTT	CASSLAHGTEAFF
TRBD2	TRBV5-1	-	TRBJ2-2	16	TGCGCCAGCAGAAGGAGGGGACTAGAAGGCACCGGGGAGCTGTTTTTT	CASRRRGLEGTGELFF
-	TRBV7-3	-	TRBJ2-1	15	TGTGCCAGCGGGACATCCCCGAGCTCCTACAATGAGCAGTTCTTC	CASGTSPSSYNEQFF
-	TRBV7-2	-	TRBJ2-2	17	TGTGCCAGCAGCTTATATGGGTACGGCGGGAACACCGGGGAGCTGTTTTTT	CASSLYGYGGNTGELFF
TRBD2	TRBV18	-	TRBJ2-7	14	TGTGCCAGCGGGCCGGGACTAGCGGGAGCCGAGCAGTACTTC	CASGPGLAGAEQYF
-	TRBV14	-	TRBJ1-2	14	TGTGCCAGCAGCCAAACCGGGGCCGAGGGCGGCTACACCTTC	CASSQTGAEGGYTF
TRBD1	TRBV30	once	TRBJ1-2	13	TGTGCCTGGAGCCTAGACAGGGGGTATGGCTACACCTTC	CAWSLDRGYGYTF
-	TRBV5-1	-	TRBJ2-3	16	TGCGCCAGCAGCTTGGGACATATCGGCAGCCCAGATACGCAGTATTTT	CASSLGHIGSPDTQYF
-	TRBV2	-	TRBJ1-5	15	TGTGCCAGCAGTGAAGCTCGGGGGGCGGGTCAGCCCCAGCATTTT	CASSEARGAGQPQHF
-	TRBV2	once	TRBJ1-1	15	TGTGCCAGCGTATCTATAACCCTCATGAACACTGAAGCTTTCTTT	CASVSITLMNTEAFF
TRBD2	TRBV5-4	-	TRBJ2-3	17	TGTGCCAGCAGCTCCGGGACTAGCGGGGCCTACACAGATACGCAGTATTTT	CASSSGTSGAYTDTQYF
-	TRBV27	-	TRBJ2-3	15	TGTGCCAGCAGATTAGGGGGACCCCACACAGATACGCAGTATTTT	CASRLGGPHTDTQYF